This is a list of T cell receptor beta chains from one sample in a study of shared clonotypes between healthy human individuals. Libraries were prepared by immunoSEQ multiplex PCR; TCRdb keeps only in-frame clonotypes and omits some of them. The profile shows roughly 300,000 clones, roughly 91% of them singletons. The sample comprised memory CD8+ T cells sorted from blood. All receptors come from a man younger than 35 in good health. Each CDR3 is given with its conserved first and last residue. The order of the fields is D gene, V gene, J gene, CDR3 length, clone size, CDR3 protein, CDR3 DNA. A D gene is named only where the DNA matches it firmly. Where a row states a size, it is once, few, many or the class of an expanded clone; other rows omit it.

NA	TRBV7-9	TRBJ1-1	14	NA	CASSPGTSNTEAFF	TGTGCCAGCAGCCCCGGGACATCGAACACTGAAGCTTTCTTT
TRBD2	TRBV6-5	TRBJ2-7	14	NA	CASSYGLALYEQYF	TGTGCCAGCAGTTACGGACTAGCGTTGTACGAGCAGTACTTC
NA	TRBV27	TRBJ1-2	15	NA	CASKGVSAFNYGYTF	TGTGCCAGCAAGGGGGTGTCTGCGTTCAACTATGGCTACACCTTC
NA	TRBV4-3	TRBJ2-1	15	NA	CASSPDQDYRNEQFF	TGCGCCAGCAGCCCCGACCAGGACTATCGGAATGAGCAGTTCTTC
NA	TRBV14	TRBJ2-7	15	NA	CASSHPGGDDYEQYF	TGTGCCAGCAGCCATCCAGGGGGGGATGACTACGAGCAGTACTTC
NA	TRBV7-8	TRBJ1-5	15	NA	CASSLVEGSNQPQHF	TGTGCCAGCAGCTTAGTCGAGGGGAGCAATCAGCCCCAGCATTTT
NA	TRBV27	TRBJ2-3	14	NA	CASSPGTLTDTQYF	TGTGCCAGCAGCCCTGGGACGCTCACAGATACGCAGTATTTT
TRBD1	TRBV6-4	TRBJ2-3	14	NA	CASSETGGTDTQYF	TGTGCCAGCAGTGAAACAGGGGGCACAGATACGCAGTATTTT
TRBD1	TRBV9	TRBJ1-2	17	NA	CASRKTGGPLSNYGYTF	TGTGCCAGCAGGAAGACAGGGGGACCCCTTTCTAACTATGGCTACACCTTC
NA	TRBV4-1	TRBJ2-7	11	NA	CASSSSGEQYF	TGCGCCAGCAGCTCCAGCGGAGAGCAGTACTTC
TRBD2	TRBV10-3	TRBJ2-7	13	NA	CAILAGDTYEQYF	TGTGCCATTCTAGCGGGAGACACCTACGAGCAGTACTTC
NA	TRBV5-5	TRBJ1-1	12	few	CASSLGPTEAFF	TGTGCCAGCAGCCTGGGTCCCACTGAAGCTTTCTTT
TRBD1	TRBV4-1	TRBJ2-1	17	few	CASSPKMGQGTYNEQFF	TGCGCCAGCAGCCCCAAGATGGGACAGGGTACCTACAATGAGCAGTTCTTC
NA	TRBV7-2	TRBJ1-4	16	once	CASSLVPGRVDEKLFF	TGTGCCAGCAGCTTAGTTCCTGGGAGAGTCGACGAAAAACTGTTTTTT
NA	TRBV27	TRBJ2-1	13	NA	CASGWAADNEQFF	TGTGCCAGCGGGTGGGCGGCTGACAATGAGCAGTTCTTC
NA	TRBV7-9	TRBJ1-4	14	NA	CASSSSEGAPGLFF	TGTGCCAGCAGCTCAAGCGAAGGGGCCCCAGGACTGTTTTTT
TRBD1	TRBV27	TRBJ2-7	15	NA	CASSLKGQSSYEQYF	TGTGCCAGCAGTTTGAAGGGACAGAGTTCCTACGAGCAGTACTTC
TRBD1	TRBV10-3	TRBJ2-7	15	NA	CAMSGGNISSYEQYF	TGTGCCATGTCAGGGGGCAACATTAGCTCCTACGAGCAGTACTTC
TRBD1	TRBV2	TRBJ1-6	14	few	CASRGTGRNSPLHF	TGTGCCAGCAGGGGGACAGGGAGAAATTCACCCCTCCACTTT
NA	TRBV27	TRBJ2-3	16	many	CASSPVGGLNTDTQYF	TGTGCCAGCAGTCCCGTAGGGGGGCTTAACACAGATACGCAGTATTTT
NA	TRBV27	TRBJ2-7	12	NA	CASSPRRGEQYF	TGTGCCAGCAGCCCTAGACGAGGCGAGCAGTACTTC
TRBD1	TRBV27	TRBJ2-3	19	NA	CASSFLFRDRGHFTDTQYF	TGTGCCAGCAGTTTTCTATTCCGGGACAGGGGGCATTTCACAGATACGCAGTATTTT
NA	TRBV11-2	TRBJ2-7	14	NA	CASSYRVALSEQYF	TGTGCCAGCAGCTACCGGGTCGCCCTCTCCGAGCAGTACTTC
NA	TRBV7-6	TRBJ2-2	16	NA	CASSLLQGSNTGELFF	TGTGCCAGCAGCTTACTGCAGGGATCCAACACCGGGGAGCTGTTTTTT
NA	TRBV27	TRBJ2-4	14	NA	CASSLQGTVIIQYF	TGTGCCAGCAGTTTACAGGGTACCGTGATAATTCAGTACTTC
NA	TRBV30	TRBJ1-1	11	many	CAWSWRGEAFF	TGTGCCTGGAGTTGGAGAGGTGAAGCTTTCTTT
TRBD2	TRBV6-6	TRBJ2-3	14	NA	CAARFPGGTDTQYF	TGTGCCGCACGTTTTCCGGGAGGGACAGATACGCAGTATTTT
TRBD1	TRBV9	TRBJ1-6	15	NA	CASSDIGTGDSPLHF	TGTGCCAGCTCCGATATCGGGACAGGGGATTCACCCCTCCACTTT
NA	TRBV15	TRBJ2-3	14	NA	CATSRESLTDTQYF	TGTGCCACCAGCAGGGAATCGCTCACAGATACGCAGTATTTT
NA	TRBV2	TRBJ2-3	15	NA	CASTRTAYGTDTQYF	TGTGCCAGCACCAGGACGGCCTACGGCACAGATACGCAGTATTTT
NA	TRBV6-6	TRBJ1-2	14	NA	CASSYSSQLYGYTF	TGTGCCAGCAGTTACTCAAGCCAGTTATATGGCTACACCTTC
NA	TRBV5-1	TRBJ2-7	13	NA	CASSYGISYEQYF	TGCGCCAGCAGCTATGGGATCTCCTACGAGCAGTACTTC
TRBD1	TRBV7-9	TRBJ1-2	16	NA	CASSLTAGQGFYGYTF	TGTGCCAGCAGCTTAACCGCGGGACAGGGGTTCTATGGCTACACCTTC
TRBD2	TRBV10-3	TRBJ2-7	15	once	CAISESVLAGKGQYF	TGTGCCATCAGTGAGTCGGTCCTAGCGGGGAAGGGGCAGTACTTC
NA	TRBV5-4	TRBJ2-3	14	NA	CASSWGELVDTQYF	TGTGCCAGCAGCTGGGGGGAGTTGGTAGATACGCAGTATTTT
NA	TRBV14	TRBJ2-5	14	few	CASSHWGPGETQYF	TGTGCCAGCAGCCATTGGGGGCCGGGGGAGACCCAGTACTTC
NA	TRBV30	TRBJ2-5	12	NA	CAWSVDPRYQYF	TGTGCCTGGAGTGTAGATCCCCGGTACCAGTACTTC
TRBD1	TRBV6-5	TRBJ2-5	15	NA	CASSYGTGGRETQYF	TGTGCCAGCAGTTATGGGACAGGGGGCCGGGAGACCCAGTACTTC
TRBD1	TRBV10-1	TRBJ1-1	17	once	CASSDSHWTGLNTEAFF	TGCGCCAGCAGTGATTCCCACTGGACAGGCCTGAACACTGAAGCTTTCTTT
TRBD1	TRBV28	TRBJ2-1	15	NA	CASSWTGASYNEQFF	TGTGCCAGCAGTTGGACAGGTGCCTCCTACAATGAGCAGTTCTTC
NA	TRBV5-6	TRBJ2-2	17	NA	CASSFGLGARSTGELFF	TGTGCCAGCAGCTTTGGTCTGGGGGCGCGTAGCACCGGGGAGCTGTTTTTT
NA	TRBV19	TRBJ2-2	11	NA	CASSIGQELFF	TGTGCCAGTAGTATAGGCCAGGAGCTGTTTTTT
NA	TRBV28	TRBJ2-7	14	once	CASSRDLADYEQYF	TGTGCCAGCAGTCGAGACCTGGCAGACTACGAGCAGTACTTC
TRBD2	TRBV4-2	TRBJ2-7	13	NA	CASSPRLAYEQYF	TGTGCCAGCAGCCCTAGACTAGCTTACGAGCAGTACTTC
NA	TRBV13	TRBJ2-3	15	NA	CASSLQWGGTDTQYF	TGTGCCAGCAGCCTCCAATGGGGGGGCACAGATACGCAGTATTTT
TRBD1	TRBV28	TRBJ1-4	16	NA	CASSTDRGLANEKLFF	TGTGCCAGCAGTACGGACAGGGGGCTGGCTAATGAAAAACTGTTTTTT
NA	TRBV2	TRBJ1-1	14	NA	CASSVGNMNTEAFF	TGTGCCAGCAGTGTGGGAAACATGAACACTGAAGCTTTCTTT
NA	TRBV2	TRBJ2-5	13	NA	CASSDKGQETQYF	TGTGCCAGCAGTGATAAGGGGCAAGAGACCCAGTACTTC
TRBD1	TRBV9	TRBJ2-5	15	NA	CASSVLGTGQETQYF	TGTGCCAGCAGCGTCCTTGGGACAGGCCAAGAGACCCAGTACTTC
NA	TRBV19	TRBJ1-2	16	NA	CASSTPWQDLNYGYTF	TGTGCCAGTAGTACCCCCTGGCAGGATCTTAACTATGGCTACACCTTC
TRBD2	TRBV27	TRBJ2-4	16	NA	CASSWATGLAGFLQYF	TGTGCCAGCAGTTGGGCCACGGGACTAGCGGGGTTTCTTCAGTACTTC
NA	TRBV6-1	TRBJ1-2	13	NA	CASRDGPEYGYTF	TGTGCCAGCCGGGATGGGCCAGAATATGGCTACACCTTC
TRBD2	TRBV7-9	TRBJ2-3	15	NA	CASSQRGGPSDTQYF	TGTGCCAGCAGCCAGCGGGGGGGCCCGTCAGATACGCAGTATTTT
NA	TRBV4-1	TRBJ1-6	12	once	CASSQDNSPLHF	TGCGCCAGCAGCCAAGATAATTCACCCCTCCACTTT
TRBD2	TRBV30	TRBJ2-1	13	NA	CAVRLAEHNEQFF	TGTGCCGTCAGACTAGCGGAACACAATGAGCAGTTCTTC
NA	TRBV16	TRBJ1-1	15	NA	CASSPEAGMNTEAFF	TGTGCCAGCAGCCCCGAGGCAGGGATGAACACTGAAGCTTTCTTT
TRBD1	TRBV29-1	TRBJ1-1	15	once	CSVGGRDSLFTEAFF	TGCAGCGTTGGGGGGAGGGACAGCCTTTTCACTGAAGCTTTCTTT
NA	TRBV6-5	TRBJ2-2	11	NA	CASTTTGELFF	TGTGCCAGCACTACCACCGGGGAGCTGTTTTTT
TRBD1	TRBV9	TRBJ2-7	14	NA	CASSVDDRAYEQYF	TGTGCCAGCAGCGTAGATGACAGGGCCTACGAGCAGTACTTC